The 17 T cell receptor beta chains listed next were all sequenced from one sample in a study of shared T cell receptors in the human thymus. Sequenced by immunoSEQ multiplex PCR; TCRdb stores in-frame clones only, minus some. The sample gives approximately 660,000 clones, approximately 87% of which show up once; 0.0085% to 0.012% is in the top ten. These data also formed part of another study, on human thymus T cells.

What was sequenced was thymocytes. These receptors all come from a boy younger than two with a congenital heart defect.

This rearrangement joins TRBV19 to TRBJ2-5, with D perhaps matching TRBD2 (6 bases). This CDR3 has 15 amino acids. Germline V CDR1 and CDR2: LNHDA, SQIVND (reference sequence). V was cut by 4 bases and J by 5 bases, with 17 bases left in between. The CDR3, as DNA: TGTGCCAGTAGTAGGGGACTCGCTCCCGGGGAGACCCAGTACTTC. It yields the protein CASSRGLAPGETQYF.

The chain combines TRBV10-1 with TRBJ2-5; 10 positions agree with TRBD2. The J segment lost 3 bases and the V segment lost 3 bases, leaving 7 bases of the junction unmatched. Germline V lookup: CDR1 WNHNN, CDR2 SYGVQD (reference sequence). The CDR3 runs 16 residues. The CDR3 DNA follows: TGCGCCAGCAGTGATCCGGGACTAGCGTCAAAAGAGACCCAGTACTTC. It codes for CASSDPGLASKETQYF.

Remarks on this clone: The same CDR3 can be traced to other DNA sequences in this sample. The chain uses TRBV5-1 and TRBJ2-7, with D perhaps matching TRBD2 (5 bases). V was pared by 4 bases and J by 5 bases, with 28 bases between. The CDR3 is 18 amino acids. Germline CDR1 reads SGHRS; CDR2 reads YFSETQ. Here the CDR3 DNA reads TGCGCCAGCAGCCTGGACTCCCCTTCCCGGACGGGATGTCACGAGCAGTACTTC. Protein product: CASSLDSPSRTGCHEQYF.

The chain recombines TRBV27 with TRBJ2-7; 9 bases are shared with TRBD1. V lost 1 base, J lost 3 bases, and 7 bases stayed unmatched. In germline, CDR1 is MNHEY, CDR2 SMNVEV (reference sequence). CDR3 size: 16 residues. The CDR3 DNA follows: TGTGCCAGCAGTTTATATGACCCGGGACAGGGCTACGAGCAGTACTTC. Residues: CASSLYDPGQGYEQYF.

The chain couples TRBV14 to TRBJ2-2; tentative D call: TRBD1 (5 bases). The length of the CDR3 is 16 residues. Trimming pared 3 bases from V and 5 bases from J, leaving 16 bases between. CDR1 and CDR2 from the germline V gene are SGHDN and FVKESK. The CDR3 protein is CASSHDRVGFTGELFF. DNA of the CDR3: TGTGCCAGCAGCCACGACAGAGTCGGTTTTACCGGGGAGCTGTTTTTT. The full variable domain, with the rest looked up from reference TRBV14 and TRBJ2-2, is EAGVTQFPSHSVIEKGQTVTLRCDPISGHDNLYWYRRVMGKEIKFLLHFVKESKQDESGMPNNRFLAERTGGTYSTLKVQPAELEDSGVYFCASSHDRVGFTGELFFGEGSRLTVL.

Only one count was recorded for this clone. This rearrangement joins TRBV7-2 to TRBJ2-5, with 16 bases aligning to TRBD2. J was trimmed by 7 bases and V by 0 bases; bases with no gene match: 5. This CDR3 is 17 amino acids long. CDR1 SGHTA and CDR2 FQGNSA come from the germline V gene. The CDR3 bases are TGTGCCAGCAGCTTAGCGGGACTAGCGGGAGGGGGGGGGACCCAGTACTTC. Translating gives CASSLAGLAGGGGTQYF.

The V and J genes are TRBV4-1 and TRBJ2-6; D not certain. CDR1 and CDR2 (germline): MGHRA, YSYEKL. The V gene lost 4 bases and the J gene lost 0 bases, with 13 bases spanning the gap. The CDR3 contains 17 residues. DNA of the CDR3: TGCGCCAGCAGCCCTGACCCGACTCACTCTGGGGCCAACGTCCTGACTTTC. Residues: CASSPDPTHSGANVLTF.

V is TRBV27 and J is TRBJ1-3; 8 nucleotides line up with TRBD1. The CDR3 length is 16 residues. The germline V gene encodes CDR1 MNHEY and CDR2 SMNVEV (reference sequence). After removal of 6 bases from V and 0 bases from J, the junction contained 7 bases not matched to a gene. The CDR3 DNA reads TGTGCCAGCAGCCTGACAGGGGCGAACTCTGGAAACACCATATATTTT. Its translation: CASSLTGANSGNTIYF.

The V gene is TRBV30, the J gene TRBJ1-3; 10 bases map to TRBD1. V trimming: 0 bases; J trimming: 2 bases; junction bases outside the gene matches: 1. The CDR3 runs to 15 residues. Germline V gene sequence: CDR1 GTSNPN, CDR2 SVGIG (reference sequence). DNA for the CDR3: TGTGCCTGGAGTGTAGGGACAGGGGCTGGAAACACCATATATTTT. This sequence encodes CAWSVGTGAGNTIYF.

The chain employs TRBV5-1 and TRBJ2-7, with 11 bases matching TRBD1. Per germline, CDR1 SGHRS and CDR2 YFSETQ. The CDR3 is 15 residues long. The V gene end was trimmed by 3 bases and the J gene end by 6 bases; junction bases not matched to a gene: 8. CDR3 bases: TGCGCCAGCAGCTGGGTGGGACAGGGGGTCTTCGAGCAGTACTTC. Translation: CASSWVGQGVFEQYF.

The chain couples TRBV6-1 to TRBJ2-1, with 7 nucleotides matching TRBD2. The V and J ends lost 2 bases and 2 bases, in that order; junction bases with no gene match: 6. Germline V lookup: CDR1 MNHNS, CDR2 SASEGT. The CDR3 loop spans 16 amino acids. For the CDR3, the DNA is TGTGCCAGCAGTGAATTTGGGAGGGGAACCTACAATGAGCAGTTCTTC. Its translation: CASSEFGRGTYNEQFF.

This clone was seen only once. The J gene is TRBJ2-1, the V gene TRBV29-1, with 11 bases matching TRBD2. The germline V gene encodes CDR1 SQVTM and CDR2 ANQGSEA. Unmatched junction bases numbered 9, after V lost 8 bases and J lost 9 bases. This CDR3 is built from 13 residues. In DNA, the CDR3 is TGCAGCACCACACTAGCGGGAGTTGGTGAGCAGTTCTTC. It translates to CSTTLAGVGEQFF.

The J gene is TRBJ2-7, the V gene TRBV19; 11 bases are a match to TRBD2. Germline V gene lookup returns CDR1 LNHDA and CDR2 SQIVND (reference sequence). This CDR3 spans 17 amino acids. Losses at the gene ends were 1 base for V and 2 bases for J; bases not matched to a gene: 7. The DNA of the CDR3 is TGTGCCAGTAGTATAGGCGGGCTAGCGGGAGGTGCCTACGAGCAGTACTTC. This translates into CASSIGGLAGGAYEQYF.

The gene calls are TRBV6-5 and TRBJ2-2; D uncertain. The CDR3 is 11 amino acids. The ends were cut back, 6 bases at V and 4 bases at J, with 3 bases in the middle. Germline-derived CDR1 and CDR2 are MNHEY and SVGAGI. This chain's CDR3 is CASSLTGELFF. The CDR3 bases are TGTGCCAGCAGCCTCACCGGGGAGCTGTTTTTT.

A single count supports this clone. The chain has TRBV28 and TRBJ2-5; TRBD2 agrees at 7 bases. Germline V CDR1 and CDR2: MDHEN, SYDVKM. This CDR3 has 14 residues. The J segment lost 5 bases and the V segment lost 10 bases, leaving 13 bases of the junction unmatched. The CDR3: CATGEVGGTETQYF. The CDR3 DNA sequence: TGTGCCACCGGGGAAGTGGGAGGGACCGAGACCCAGTACTTC.

V usage is TRBV2 and J usage is TRBJ1-5; D unclear. This CDR3 contains 16 residues. Trimming cost V 0 bases and J 0 bases, with 9 bases left between them. CDR1 is SNHLY, CDR2 FYNNEI, per germline. CDR3: CASSEAREHSNQPQHF. CDR3 in DNA: TGTGCCAGCAGTGAAGCGCGGGAGCATAGCAATCAGCCCCAGCATTTT.

The chain uses TRBV10-3 and TRBJ2-7; 11 bases are a match to TRBD2. The ends lost 4 bases at V and 2 bases at J; junction bases unmatched: 7. The CDR3 contains 16 residues. Germline V gene sequence: CDR1 ENHRY, CDR2 SYGVKD. CDR3 bases: TGTGCCATCAGTGTACAGACTAGCGGGACCCCCTACGAGCAGTACTTC. Translated: CAISVQTSGTPYEQYF.